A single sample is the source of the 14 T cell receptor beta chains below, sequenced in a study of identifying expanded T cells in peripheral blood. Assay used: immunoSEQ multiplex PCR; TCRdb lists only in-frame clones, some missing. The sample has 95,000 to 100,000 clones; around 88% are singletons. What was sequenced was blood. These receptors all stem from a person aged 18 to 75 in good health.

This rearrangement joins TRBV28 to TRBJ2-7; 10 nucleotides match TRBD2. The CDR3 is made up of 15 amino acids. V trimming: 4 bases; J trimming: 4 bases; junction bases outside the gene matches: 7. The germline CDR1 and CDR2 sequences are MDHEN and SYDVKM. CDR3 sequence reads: CASSSAAGGPYEQYF. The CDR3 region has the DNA TGTGCCAGCAGTTCCGCAGCGGGGGGGCCGTACGAGCAGTACTTC. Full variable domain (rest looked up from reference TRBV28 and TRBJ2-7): DVKVTQSSRYLVKRTGEKVFLECVQDMDHENMFWYRQDPGLGLRLIYFSYDVKMKEKGDIPEGYSVSREKKERFSLILESASTNQTSMYLCASSSAAGGPYEQYFGPGTRLTVT.

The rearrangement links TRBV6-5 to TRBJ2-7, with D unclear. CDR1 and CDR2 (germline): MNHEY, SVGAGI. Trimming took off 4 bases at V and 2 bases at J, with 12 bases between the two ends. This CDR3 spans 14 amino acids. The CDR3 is CASSSPYGPYEQYF. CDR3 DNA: TGTGCCAGCAGTTCCCCTTACGGTCCCTACGAGCAGTACTTC.

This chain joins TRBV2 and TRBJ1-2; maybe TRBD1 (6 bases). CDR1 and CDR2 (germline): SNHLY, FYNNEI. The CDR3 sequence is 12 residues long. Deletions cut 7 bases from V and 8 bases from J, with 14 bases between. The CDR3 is CASTGHGRGYTF. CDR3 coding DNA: TGTGCCAGCACGGGACATGGTCGCGGCTACACCTTC.

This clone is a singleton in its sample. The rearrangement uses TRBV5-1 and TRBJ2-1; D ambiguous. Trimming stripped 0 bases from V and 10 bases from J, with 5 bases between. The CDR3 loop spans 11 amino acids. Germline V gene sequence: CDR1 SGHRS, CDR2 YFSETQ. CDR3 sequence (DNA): TGCGCCAGCAGCTTGGCCTGGGAGCAGTTCTTC. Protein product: CASSLAWEQFF.

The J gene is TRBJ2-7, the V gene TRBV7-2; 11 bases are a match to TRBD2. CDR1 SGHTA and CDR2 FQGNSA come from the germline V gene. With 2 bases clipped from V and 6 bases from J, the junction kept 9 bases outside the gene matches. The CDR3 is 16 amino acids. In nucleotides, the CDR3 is TGTGCCAGCAGCTTAAGGCGTAGCGGGGGGGCGATCGAGCAGTACTTC. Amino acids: CASSLRRSGGAIEQYF.

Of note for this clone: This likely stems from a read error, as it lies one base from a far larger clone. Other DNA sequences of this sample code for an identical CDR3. CDR3 amino acids: CASSQDTGDEKLFF. The CDR3 nucleotides are TGTGCCAGCAGCCAGGACACAGGGGACGAAAAACTGTTTTTT. The rearrangement uses TRBV11-2 and TRBJ1-4; 7 nucleotides agree with TRBD1. Germline CDR1 is SGHAT and CDR2 is FQNNGV. The CDR3 runs to 14 residues. V shed 5 bases, J shed 8 bases, and the junction held 8 bases outside the gene matches.

The CDR3 is CAWSLVAGSTDTQYF. The CDR3 region has the DNA TGTGCCTGGAGTTTGGTGGCGGGGAGCACAGATACGCAGTATTTT. The chain has TRBV30 and TRBJ2-3; a weak D match, TRBD2 (6 bases). The CDR3 totals 15 residues. V dropped 2 bases and J dropped 0 bases, with 12 bases sitting between them. Per germline, CDR1 GTSNPN and CDR2 SVGIG (reference sequence).

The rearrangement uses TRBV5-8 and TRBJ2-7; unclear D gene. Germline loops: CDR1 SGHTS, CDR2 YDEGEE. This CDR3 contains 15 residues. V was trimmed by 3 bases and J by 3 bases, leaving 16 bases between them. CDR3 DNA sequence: TGTGCCAGCAGCTCCGGCGCTCGCGCTCGCTACGAGCAGTACTTC. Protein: CASSSGARARYEQYF. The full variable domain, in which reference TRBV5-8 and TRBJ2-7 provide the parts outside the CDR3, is EAGVTQSPTHLIKTRGQQATLRCSPISGHTSVYWYQQALGLGLQFLLWYDEGEERNRGNFPPRFSGRQFPNYSSELNVNALELEDSALYLCASSSGARARYEQYFGPGTRLTVT.

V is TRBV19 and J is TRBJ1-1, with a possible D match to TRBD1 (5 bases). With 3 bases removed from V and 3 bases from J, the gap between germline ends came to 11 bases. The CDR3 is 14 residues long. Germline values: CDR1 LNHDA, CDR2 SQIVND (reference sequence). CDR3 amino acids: CASSIRGGDTEAFF. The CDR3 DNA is TGTGCCAGTAGTATCCGCGGGGGGGACACTGAAGCTTTCTTT.

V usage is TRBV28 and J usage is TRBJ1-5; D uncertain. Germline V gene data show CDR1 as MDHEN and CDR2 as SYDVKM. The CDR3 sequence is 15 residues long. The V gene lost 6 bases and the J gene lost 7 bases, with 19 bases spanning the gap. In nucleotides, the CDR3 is TGTGCCAGCAGCGGGTCCCCACGAGGATCGCAGCCCCAGCATTTT. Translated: CASSGSPRGSQPQHF.

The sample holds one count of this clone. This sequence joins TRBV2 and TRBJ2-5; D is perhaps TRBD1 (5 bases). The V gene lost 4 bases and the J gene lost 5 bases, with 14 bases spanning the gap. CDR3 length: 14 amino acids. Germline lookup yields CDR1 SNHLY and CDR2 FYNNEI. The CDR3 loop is CASSGVTVRETQYF. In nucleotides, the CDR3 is TGTGCCAGCAGTGGGGTGACAGTTCGGGAGACCCAGTACTTC.

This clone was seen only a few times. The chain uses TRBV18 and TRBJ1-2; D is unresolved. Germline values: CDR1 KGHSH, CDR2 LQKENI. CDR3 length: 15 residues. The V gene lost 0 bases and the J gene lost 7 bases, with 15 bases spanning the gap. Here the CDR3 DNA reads TGTGCCAGCTCACCACCAGAAATGAACCGCTTTGGCTACACCTTC. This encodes CASSPPEMNRFGYTF.

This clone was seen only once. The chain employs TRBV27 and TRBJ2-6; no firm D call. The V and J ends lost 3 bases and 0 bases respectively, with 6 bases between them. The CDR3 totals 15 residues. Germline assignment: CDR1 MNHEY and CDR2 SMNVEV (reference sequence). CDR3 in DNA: TGTGCCAGCAGTTTCGTGGGCTCTGGGGCCAACGTCCTGACTTTC. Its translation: CASSFVGSGANVLTF. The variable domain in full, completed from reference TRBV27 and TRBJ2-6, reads EAQVTQNPRYLITVTGKKLTVTCSQNMNHEYMSWYRQDPGLGLRQIYYSMNVEVTDKGDVPEGYKVSRKEKRNFPLILESPSPNQTSLYFCASSFVGSGANVLTFGAGSRLTVL.

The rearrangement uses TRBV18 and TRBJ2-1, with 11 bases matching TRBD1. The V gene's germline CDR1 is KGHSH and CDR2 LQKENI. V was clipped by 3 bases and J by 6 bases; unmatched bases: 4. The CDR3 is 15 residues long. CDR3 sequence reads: CASSPPDRGRNEQFF. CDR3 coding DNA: TGTGCCAGCTCACCCCCGGACAGGGGGCGCAATGAGCAGTTCTTC.